This T cell receptor beta chain was documented in a study of T cell changes during pregnancy in multiple sclerosis. V was clipped by 10 bases and J by 2 bases; unmatched bases: 5. In germline, CDR1 is ENHRY, CDR2 SYGVKD. This CDR3 contains 13 residues. This clone occurred once. Some clones are missing from TCRdb's copy, which holds only in-frame ones; the method was immunoSEQ multiplex PCR. Of 70,000 to 80,000 clones in the sample, roughly 94% were seen once. V and J are TRBV10-3 and TRBJ1-3; 7 positions agree with TRBD1. This clonotype was sampled from a female donor with multiple sclerosis, enrolled in a pregnancy study. The sample in question was peripheral blood, obtained in the third trimester of pregnancy. The CDR3 DNA follows: TGTGCCACCGGACAGGCCGCTGGAAACACCATATATTTT. Encoded protein: CATGQAAGNTIYF.